This T cell receptor beta chain is drawn from a study of spatial heterogeneity in lung cancer (dated by TCRdb to about 2019). In terms of the full investigation: Samples were obtained from about 69 patients with early-stage, untreated non-small cell lung cancer from the lung TRACERx cohort. At surgery, some 200 tumor regions, around 64 matched nontumor lung samples and 56 PBMC samples were TCR-sequenced for both alpha and beta chains. In the raw uncorrected reads, each unique combination of TCR and UMI appeared more than ten times on average. Beta-chain transcripts were consistently detected in greater numbers than alpha-chain transcripts, which likely reflects a higher abundance of beta-chain transcripts. Follow-up PBMC samples were sequenced whenever available, with a median time to follow-up of about 2 years after resection. The study linked features of the TCR repertoire to counts of nonsynonymous mutations, which were determined by whole-exome sequencing of tumor tissue. In non-small cell lung cancer, the study made a quantitative comparison of TCR alpha and beta repertoires among multiple tumor regions, matched nontumor lung and blood. Study-level results and caveats: Confirming at a functional level the hypothesis that regional TCRs recognize regional mutations was considered to require additional single-cell paired TCR alpha and beta sequencing. Ubiquitous expanded tumor TCRs were found in blood more often at tumor resection than at routine follow-up. Comparisons of baseline and follow-up blood repertoires included only 15 or so patients.

In the case of this clonotype: There is no known antigen for this receptor. No base qualities exist here, and no much larger clone lies one base off it.

Receptor libraries were prepared by 5' RACE. The sequencer was a NextSeq 500. The TCR library protocol attached a unique molecular identifier to each TCR cDNA molecule to allow correction of PCR and sequencing errors. As for the original processing: Decombinator tools were used for TCR identification, UMI-based error correction and CDR3 extraction. TCRs above a frequency of 2 per 1,000, corresponding to the top 1% of the tumor frequency distribution, were defined as expanded. Renyi diversity was calculated using the R vegan package after each repertoire was subsampled 100 times to 5,000 TCRs. CDR3 similarity networks were built from amino acid triplet string-kernel similarity, with CDR3s being connected when pairwise similarity was above 0.82. TCRdb passed the public sequencing reads through fastp at Q25 and MiXCR, retaining productive beta sequences. Rows with a matching CDR3 protein are joined into one entry that keeps the most common DNA and genes. V and J calls and clone size were set by TCRdb, not the authors. The sample data list under 75,000 distinct CDR3 sequences, and 8% to 9.5% of these were observed just once. The ten largest clones take up more than 1.5% of the sample.

What the time point label conveys for this sample: blood at routine non-recurrence follow-up after resection. TCR sequencing used whole RNA extracted from tumor and nontumor lung tissue, or from cryopreserved PBMC samples, without cell sorting. Only patients for whom sufficient RNA was available from at least two tumor regions were selected for TCR sequencing. This TCR came from a female donor with early-stage non-small cell lung cancer. The sample consisted of PBMCs, taken at follow-up.

The nucleotides read TGTGCCAGCAGGGCAGGGTCCCTCTACGAGCAGTACTTC. It encodes CASRAGSLYEQYF. This chain is built from TRBV25-1 and TRBJ2-7, with TRBD1 perhaps the D gene, on 5 matching bases. V is pared back by 6 bases and J by 3 bases, with 12 bases lying between the germline termini. Measured from the cysteine to the phenylalanine, the CDR3 is 13 residues long. The retained sequence is limited to the CDR3, 39 bases, with the frame set at the first base. In the germline V gene, CDR1 corresponds to MGHDK and CDR2 to SYGVNS.